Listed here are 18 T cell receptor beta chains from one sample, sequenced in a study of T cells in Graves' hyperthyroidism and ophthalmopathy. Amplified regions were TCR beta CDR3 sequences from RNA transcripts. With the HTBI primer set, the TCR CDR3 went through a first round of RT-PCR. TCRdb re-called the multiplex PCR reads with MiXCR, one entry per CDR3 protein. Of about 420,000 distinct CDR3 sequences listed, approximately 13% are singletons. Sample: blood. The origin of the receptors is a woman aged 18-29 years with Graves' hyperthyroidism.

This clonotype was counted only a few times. DNA of the CDR3: TGTGCCAGCAGCGCCGGGACTAGCGGGAGCCCGATACTTTACGAGCAGTACTTC. Protein product: CASSAGTSGSPILYEQYF. V and J are TRBV5-6 and TRBJ2-7; 14 nucleotides match TRBD2. Germline loops: CDR1 SGHDT, CDR2 YYEEEE. V was pared by 4 bases and J by 4 bases, with 13 bases of the junction left unmatched. CDR3 length: 18 residues.

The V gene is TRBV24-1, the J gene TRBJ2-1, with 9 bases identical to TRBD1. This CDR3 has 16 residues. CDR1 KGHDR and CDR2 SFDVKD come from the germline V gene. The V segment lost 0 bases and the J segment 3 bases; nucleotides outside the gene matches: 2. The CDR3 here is CATSDLDRGDYNEQFF. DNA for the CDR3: TGTGCCACCAGTGATTTGGACAGGGGGGACTACAATGAGCAGTTCTTC.

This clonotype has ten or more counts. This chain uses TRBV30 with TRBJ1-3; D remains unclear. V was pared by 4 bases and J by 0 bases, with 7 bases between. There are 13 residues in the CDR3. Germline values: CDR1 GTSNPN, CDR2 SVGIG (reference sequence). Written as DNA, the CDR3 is TGTGCCTGGATGGGCCTCTCTGGAAACACCATATATTTT. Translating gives CAWMGLSGNTIYF.

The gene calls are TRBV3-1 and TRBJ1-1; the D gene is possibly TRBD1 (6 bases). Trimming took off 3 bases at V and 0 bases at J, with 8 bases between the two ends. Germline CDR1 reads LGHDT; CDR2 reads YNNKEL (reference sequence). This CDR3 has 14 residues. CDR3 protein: CASSQDSLNTEAFF. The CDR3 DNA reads TGTGCCAGCAGCCAGGACAGCTTGAACACTGAAGCTTTCTTT.

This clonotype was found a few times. The CDR3 DNA follows: TGTGCCAGCAGTTCGGGAAGGGGGGAGAGTTCCGCCGGGGAGCTGTTTTTT. This sequence encodes CASSSGRGESSAGELFF. The chain is built from TRBV12-3 or TRBV12-4 and TRBJ2-2, with D perhaps TRBD1 or TRBD2 (6 bases each). V lost 4 bases and J 6 bases, leaving 21 bases between the germline ends. This CDR3 contains 17 residues.

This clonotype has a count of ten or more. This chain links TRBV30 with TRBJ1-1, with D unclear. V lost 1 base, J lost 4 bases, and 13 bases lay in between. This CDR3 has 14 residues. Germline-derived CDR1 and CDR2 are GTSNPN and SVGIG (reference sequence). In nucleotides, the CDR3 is TGTGCCTGGAGTGCGCTGGGCCCGGGCACTGAAGCTTTCTTT. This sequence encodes CAWSALGPGTEAFF.

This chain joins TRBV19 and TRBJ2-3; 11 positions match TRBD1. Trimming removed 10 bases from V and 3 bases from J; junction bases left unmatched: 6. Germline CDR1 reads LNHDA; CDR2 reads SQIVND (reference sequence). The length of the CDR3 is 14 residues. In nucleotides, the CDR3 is TGTGCCACCACGGACAGGGGGCGGACAGATACGCAGTATTTT. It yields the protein CATTDRGRTDTQYF.

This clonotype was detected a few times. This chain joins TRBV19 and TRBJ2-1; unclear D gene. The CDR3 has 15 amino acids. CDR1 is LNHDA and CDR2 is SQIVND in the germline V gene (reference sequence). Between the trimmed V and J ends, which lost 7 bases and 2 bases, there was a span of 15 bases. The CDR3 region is CASTVGNPAYNEQFF. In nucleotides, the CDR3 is TGTGCCAGTACCGTCGGCAACCCGGCCTACAATGAGCAGTTCTTC.

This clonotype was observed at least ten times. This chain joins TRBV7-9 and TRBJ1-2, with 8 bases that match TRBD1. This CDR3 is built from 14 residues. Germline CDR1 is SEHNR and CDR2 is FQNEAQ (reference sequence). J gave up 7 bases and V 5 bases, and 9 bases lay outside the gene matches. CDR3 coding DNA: TGTGCCAGCAGCCCTGGACAGGGACGGCCTGGCTACACCTTC. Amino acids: CASSPGQGRPGYTF.

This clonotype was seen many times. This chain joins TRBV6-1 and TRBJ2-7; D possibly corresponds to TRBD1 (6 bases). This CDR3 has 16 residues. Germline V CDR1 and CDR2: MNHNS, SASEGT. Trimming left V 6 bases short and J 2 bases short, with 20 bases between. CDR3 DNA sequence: TGTGCCAGCAGGCACGGACATGGGCAGGGGACCTACGAGCAGTACTTC. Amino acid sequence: CASRHGHGQGTYEQYF.

In DNA form, the CDR3 reads TGTGCCAGCAGCTCCGCCGAGAGCTCCTACGAGCAGTACTTC. Its translation: CASSSAESSYEQYF. This chain connects TRBV7-9 to TRBJ2-7; D ambiguous. CDR1 is SEHNR, CDR2 FQNEAQ, per germline (reference sequence). This CDR3 comprises 14 residues. Between the trimmed V and J ends, which lost 4 bases and 0 bases, there was a span of 10 bases.

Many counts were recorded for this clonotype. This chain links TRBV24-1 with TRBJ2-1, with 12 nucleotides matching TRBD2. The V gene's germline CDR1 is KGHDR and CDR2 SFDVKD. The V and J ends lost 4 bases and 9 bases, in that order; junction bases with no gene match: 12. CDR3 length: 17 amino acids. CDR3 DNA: TGTGCCACCAGTGACTCCCTAGCGGGAGGGCCGAATAGTGAGCAGTTCTTC. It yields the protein CATSDSLAGGPNSEQFF.

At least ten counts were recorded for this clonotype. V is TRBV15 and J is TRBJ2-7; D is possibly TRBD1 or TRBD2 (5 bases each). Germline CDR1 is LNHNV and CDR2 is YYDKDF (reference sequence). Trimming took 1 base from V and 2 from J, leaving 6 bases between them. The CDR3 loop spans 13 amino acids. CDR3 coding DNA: TGTGCCACCAGCAGAGGGGGGACCTACGAGCAGTACTTC. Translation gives CATSRGGTYEQYF.

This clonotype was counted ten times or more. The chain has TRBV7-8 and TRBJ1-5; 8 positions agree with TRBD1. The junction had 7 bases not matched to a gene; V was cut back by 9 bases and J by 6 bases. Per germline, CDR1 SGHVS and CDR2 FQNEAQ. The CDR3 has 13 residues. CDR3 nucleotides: TGTGCCAGTGGGCAGGGGGCAGGTCAGCCCCAGCATTTT. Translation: CASGQGAGQPQHF.

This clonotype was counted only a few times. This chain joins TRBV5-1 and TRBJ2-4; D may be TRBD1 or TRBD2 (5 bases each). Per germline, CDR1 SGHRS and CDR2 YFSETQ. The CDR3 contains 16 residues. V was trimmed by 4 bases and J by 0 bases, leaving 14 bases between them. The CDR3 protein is CASSPGPGLAKNIQYF. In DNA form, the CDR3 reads TGCGCCAGCAGCCCGGGACCGGGCTTAGCCAAAAACATTCAGTACTTC.

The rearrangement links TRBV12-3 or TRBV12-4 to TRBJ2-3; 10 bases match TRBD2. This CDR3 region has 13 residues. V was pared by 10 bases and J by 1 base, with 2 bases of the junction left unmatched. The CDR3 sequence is CATGLAGTDTQYF. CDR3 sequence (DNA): TGTGCCACCGGACTAGCGGGCACAGATACGCAGTATTTT.

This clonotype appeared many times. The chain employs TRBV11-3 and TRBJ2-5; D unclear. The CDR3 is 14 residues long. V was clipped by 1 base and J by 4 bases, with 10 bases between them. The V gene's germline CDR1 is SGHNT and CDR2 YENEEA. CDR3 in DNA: TGTGCCAGCAGCTTAGGTACGGGTGGAGAGACCCAGTACTTC. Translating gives CASSLGTGGETQYF.

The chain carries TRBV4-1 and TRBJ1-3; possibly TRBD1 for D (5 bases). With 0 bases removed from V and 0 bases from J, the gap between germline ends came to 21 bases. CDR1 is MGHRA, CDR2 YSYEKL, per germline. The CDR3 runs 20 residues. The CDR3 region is CASSQDPGRASSSSGNTIYF. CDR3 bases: TGCGCCAGCAGCCAAGATCCAGGCAGGGCCTCCTCCAGCTCTGGAAACACCATATATTTT.